This is a list of T cell receptor beta chains from one sample in a study of beta chain features in type 1 diabetes. Using immunoSEQ multiplex PCR, the repertoire was profiled, and TCRdb retains in-frame clones only, with some absent. The sample lists about 390,000 clones, 8.5% to 10% occurring once. The sequenced sample consisted of central memory CD4+ T cells from blood. The receptors originated from a man aged 25-45 years with type 1 diabetes. Each CDR3 is given with its conserved first and last residue. A D gene is named only where the DNA matches it firmly. Size tells how often a clone was seen (once, few, many) or the class of an expanded clone, and some rows leave it out.

d_call	v_call	j_call	clone_size	cdr3_nt	cdr3_aa
.	TRBV28	TRBJ2-2	many	TGTGCCAGCAGGCGACTTGTTTCCGGGGAGCTGTTTTTT	CASRRLVSGELFF
TRBD2	TRBV23-1	TRBJ2-3	.	TGCGCCAGCAGCCAAGATTTTTCGGGGGGGAGCACAGATACGCAGTATTTT	CASSQDFSGGSTDTQYF
.	TRBV25-1	TRBJ1-4	.	TGTGCCAGCAGTGAATGGTCGGGGTATGAAAAACTGTTTTTT	CASSEWSGYEKLFF
TRBD2	TRBV5-1	TRBJ2-1	.	TGCGCCAGCAGCTTGGGCGGGACTAGCGGGGACAATGAGCAGTTCTTC	CASSLGGTSGDNEQFF
.	TRBV28	TRBJ2-1	many	TGTGCCAGCAGTTTTAGGCGCGATGAGCAGTTCTTC	CASSFRRDEQFF
.	TRBV18	TRBJ1-1	few	TGTGCCAGCTCACCAACTGCTCTGGACACTGAAGCTTTCTTT	CASSPTALDTEAFF
.	TRBV11-2	TRBJ1-4	few	TGTGCCAGCAGCCCCTCGAACAGCCCTCAGTTTTTT	CASSPSNSPQFF
TRBD2	TRBV28	TRBJ2-1	few	TGTGCCAGCAGTTCGCTAGCGGGAGGGCCGGTTAATGAGCAGTTCTTC	CASSSLAGGPVNEQFF
.	TRBV7-7	TRBJ2-5	.	TGTGCCAGCAGCGCGTCTCCGGGACTCCGAGGAGGGGAGACCCAGTACTTC	CASSASPGLRGGETQYF
.	TRBV7-6	TRBJ1-5	.	TGTGCCAGCAGCTTCCGGGGCGAAAATCAGCCCCAGCATTTT	CASSFRGENQPQHF
TRBD2	TRBV14	TRBJ2-3	few	TGTGCCAGCAGCCAAGGAGGTCTAGCGGGAGCGGATACGCAGTATTTT	CASSQGGLAGADTQYF
.	TRBV18	TRBJ2-1	few	TGTGCCAGCTCACGGGGGATAGACGGCATCAGTGAGCAGTTCTTC	CASSRGIDGISEQFF
TRBD1	TRBV28	TRBJ1-2	few	TGTGCCAGCAGAACAGGGGGCTTTAGGCATGGCTACACCTTC	CASRTGGFRHGYTF
.	TRBV13	TRBJ1-1	.	TGTGCCAGCAGCCCTCGGGCAGGAACGGACACTGAAGCTTTCTTT	CASSPRAGTDTEAFF
.	TRBV4-3	TRBJ2-5	few	TGCGCCAGCAGCCCCGGGGGCGGGCGAGAGACCCAGTACTTC	CASSPGGGRETQYF
.	TRBV28	TRBJ2-1	.	TGTGCCAGCAGCCCCCTGAGCCGTCTTTACAATGAGCAGTTCTTC	CASSPLSRLYNEQFF
.	TRBV7-8	TRBJ2-1	few	TGTGCCAGCAGCTTAGAGTTTTGGGGAAATGAGCAGTTCTTC	CASSLEFWGNEQFF
.	TRBV7-2	TRBJ2-7	few	TGTGCCAGCAGCTTAGTATTGGGAAGCTCCTACGAGCAGTACTTC	CASSLVLGSSYEQYF